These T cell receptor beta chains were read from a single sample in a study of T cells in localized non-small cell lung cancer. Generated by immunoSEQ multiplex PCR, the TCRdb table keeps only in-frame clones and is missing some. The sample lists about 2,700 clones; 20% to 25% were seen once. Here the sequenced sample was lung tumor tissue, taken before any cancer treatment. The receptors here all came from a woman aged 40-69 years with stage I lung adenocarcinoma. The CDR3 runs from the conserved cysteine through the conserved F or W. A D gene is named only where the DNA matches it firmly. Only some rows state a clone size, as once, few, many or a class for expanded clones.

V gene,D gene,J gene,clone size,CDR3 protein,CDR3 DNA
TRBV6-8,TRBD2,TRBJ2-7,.,CASSYSLAGGAYEQYF,TGTGCCAGCAGTTACTCCCTAGCGGGGGGCGCCTACGAGCAGTACTTC
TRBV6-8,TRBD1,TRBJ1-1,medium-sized,CASSYLGQLNTEAFF,TGTGCCAGCAGTTACCTGGGACAGTTGAACACTGAAGCTTTCTTT
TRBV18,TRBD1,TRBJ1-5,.,CASSDAGTGGNQPQHF,TGTGCCAGCTCAGATGCCGGGACAGGGGGCAATCAGCCCCAGCATTTT
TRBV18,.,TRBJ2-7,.,CASSLVRGKSTYEQYF,TGTGCCAGCTCACTCGTCAGGGGAAAAAGCACCTACGAGCAGTACTTC
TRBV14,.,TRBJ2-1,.,CASSPGTHNEQFF,TGTGCCAGCAGCCCCGGGACTCACAATGAGCAGTTCTTC
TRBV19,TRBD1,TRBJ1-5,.,CASRDRRDQPQHF,TGTGCCAGCCGGGACAGGCGGGATCAGCCCCAGCATTTT
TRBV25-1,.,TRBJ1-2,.,CASRTQGDGYTF,TGTGCCAGCAGAACTCAGGGCGACGGCTACACCTTC
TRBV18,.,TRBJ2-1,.,CASSPRVAGESNEQFF,TGTGCCAGCTCACCAAGAGTCGCCGGGGAAAGCAATGAGCAGTTCTTC
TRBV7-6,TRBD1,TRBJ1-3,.,CASSLSRGQGSGNTIYF,TGTGCCAGCAGCTTGAGCAGGGGACAGGGCTCTGGAAACACCATATATTTT
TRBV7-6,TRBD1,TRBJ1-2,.,CASSLAQGAHYGYTF,TGTGCCAGCAGCTTAGCCCAGGGGGCTCACTATGGCTACACCTTC
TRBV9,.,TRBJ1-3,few,CASSVGGGAAGNTIYF,TGTGCCAGCAGCGTAGGGGGAGGGGCGGCTGGAAACACCATATATTTT
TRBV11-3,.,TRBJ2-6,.,CASSRATSGANVLTF,TGTGCCAGCAGCCGAGCTACCTCTGGGGCCAACGTCCTGACTTTC
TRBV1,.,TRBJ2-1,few,CASSQEPVNYNEQFF,TGCGCCAGCAGCCAAGAACCGGTCAACTACAATGAGCAGTTCTTC
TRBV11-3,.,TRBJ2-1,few,CASSLGGVPDEQFF,TGTGCCAGCAGCCTAGGGGGGGTCCCCGATGAGCAGTTCTTC
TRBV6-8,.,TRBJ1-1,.,CASSYSRNTEAFF,TGTGCCAGCAGTTACTCGAGAAACACTGAAGCTTTCTTT
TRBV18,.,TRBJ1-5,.,CASSPQTGGQPQHF,TGTGCCAGCTCACCCCAAACAGGAGGCCAGCCCCAGCATTTT